The present entry profiles one T cell receptor (beta chain) with its context. No antigen is known for it. The authors amplified TCR beta CDR3 regions, and they did so from RNA transcripts for repertoire sequencing. First-round RT-PCR relied on HTBI primers, and a second-round multiplex PCR came next. Each CDR3 protein is one row after TCRdb ran MiXCR on the multiplex PCR reads. The sample yields around 1,000,000 distinct CDR3 sequences, about 40% seen once. This sample stems from a study of Graves' ophthalmopathy and Graves' hyperthyroidism. Study-wide points: With around 65% sensitivity and about 78% specificity, the model predicted ophthalmopathy progression.

Recruitment covered hyperthyroidism patients aged 18 to 65 whose new diagnosis was of under 2 months' duration. Patients were diagnosed from clinical symptoms, serum thyroxine, TRAb, thyroid ultrasound and orbital computed tomography. V was cut by 5 bases and J by 6 bases, with 11 bases left in between. The CDR3 runs to 12 residues. Germline V gene lookup returns CDR1 SQVTM and CDR2 ANQGSEA. Sequenced material: peripheral blood or thyroid tissue (not recorded which). V is TRBV29-1 and J is TRBJ1-5, with a tentative D call TRBD1 (6 bases). The clonotype was recovered from an adult man with Graves' hyperthyroidism. CDR3 sequence (DNA): TGCAGCGTTTCCAGGGGTACTCAGCCCCAGCATTTT. Protein sequence: CSVSRGTQPQHF. The variable domain in full, completed from reference TRBV29-1 and TRBJ1-5, reads SAVISQKPSRDICQRGTSLTIQCQVDSQVTMMFWYRQQPGQSLTLIATANQGSEATYESGFVIDKFPISRPNLTFSTLTVSNMSPEDSSIYLCSVSRGTQPQHFGDGTRLSIL.